The TCR beta chain described here comes from a study of blood T cell repertoires in COVID-19. Study-wide background: COVID-19 samples, acute and convalescent, were from the United States, Italy and Spain. T cells, B-cell-depleted T cells, or PBMCs supplied cDNA or gDNA.

Methods used by the authors: Quantification of nucleated cells was approximated via reference gene primer amplification. Generated by immunoSEQ multiplex PCR, the TCRdb table keeps only in-frame clones and is missing some. The DNA gave D and trimming, while V, J and clone size come from that table. Here the sample spans over 400,000 clones, roughly nine tenths being singletons. Deletions cut 6 bases from V and 3 bases from J, with 15 bases between. The CDR3 totals 15 residues. Per the germline V gene, CDR1 is LNHDA and CDR2 is SQIVND (reference sequence). The source is a woman aged 45-65 years with COVID-19, enrolled during active disease. The sequenced sample consisted of peripheral blood. The chain links TRBV19 to TRBJ1-5, with TRBD1 as a possible D gene (5 bases). The CDR3 is CASSQTGGSNQPQHF. CDR3 nucleotide sequence: TGTGCCAGTAGCCAAACGGGGGGATCCAATCAGCCCCAGCATTTT. Complete variable domain (other parts from reference TRBV19 and TRBJ1-5): DGGITQSPKYLFRKEGQNVTLSCEQNLNHDAMYWYRQDPGQGLRLIYYSQIVNDFQKGDIAEGYSVSREKKESFPLTVTSAQKNPTAFYLCASSQTGGSNQPQHFGDGTRLSIL.